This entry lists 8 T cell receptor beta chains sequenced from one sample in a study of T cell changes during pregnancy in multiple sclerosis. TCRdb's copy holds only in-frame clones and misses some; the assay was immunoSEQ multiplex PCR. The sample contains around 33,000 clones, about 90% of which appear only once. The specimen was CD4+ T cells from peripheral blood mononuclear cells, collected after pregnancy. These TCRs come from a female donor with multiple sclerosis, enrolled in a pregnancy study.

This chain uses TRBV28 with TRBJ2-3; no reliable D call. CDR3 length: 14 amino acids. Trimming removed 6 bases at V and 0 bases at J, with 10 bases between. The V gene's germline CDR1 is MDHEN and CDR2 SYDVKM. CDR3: CASSLPTSTDTQYF. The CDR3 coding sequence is TGTGCCAGCAGCCTCCCTACTAGCACAGATACGCAGTATTTT.

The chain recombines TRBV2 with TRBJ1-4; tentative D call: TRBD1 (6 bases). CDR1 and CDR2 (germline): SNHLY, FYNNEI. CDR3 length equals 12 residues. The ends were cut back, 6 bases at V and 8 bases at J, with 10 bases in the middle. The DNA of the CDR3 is TGTGCCAGCAGAGAGGGGGGGGAAAAACTGTTTTTT. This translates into CASREGGEKLFF.

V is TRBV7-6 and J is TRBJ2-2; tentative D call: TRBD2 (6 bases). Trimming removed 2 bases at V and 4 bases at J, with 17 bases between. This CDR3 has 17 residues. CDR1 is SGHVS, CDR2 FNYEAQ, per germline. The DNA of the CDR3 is TGTGCCAGCAGCTTATTTCGGGGGAAAGATAGCACCGGGGAGCTGTTTTTT. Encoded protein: CASSLFRGKDSTGELFF.

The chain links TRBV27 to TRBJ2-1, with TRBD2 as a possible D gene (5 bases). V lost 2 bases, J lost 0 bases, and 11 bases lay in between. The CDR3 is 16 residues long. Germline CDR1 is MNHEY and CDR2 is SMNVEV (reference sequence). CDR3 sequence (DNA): TGTGCCAGCAGTTTACGGACTCGTACCTCCTACAATGAGCAGTTCTTC. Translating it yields CASSLRTRTSYNEQFF.

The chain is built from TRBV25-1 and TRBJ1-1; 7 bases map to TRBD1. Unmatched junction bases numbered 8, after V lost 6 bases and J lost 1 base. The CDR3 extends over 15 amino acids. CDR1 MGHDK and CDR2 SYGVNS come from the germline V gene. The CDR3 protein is CASRGPWTGNTEAFF. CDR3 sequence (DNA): TGTGCCAGCAGGGGACCTTGGACAGGGAACACTGAAGCTTTCTTT.

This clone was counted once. This chain's CDR3 is CASSLEAGIVGYTF. CDR3 sequence (DNA): TGCGCCAGCAGCCTGGAGGCAGGGATTGTTGGCTACACCTTC. This rearrangement joins TRBV5-1 to TRBJ1-2; D might be TRBD1 (5 bases). Germline V gives CDR1 SGHRS, CDR2 YFSETQ. With 4 bases removed from V and 7 bases from J, the gap between germline ends came to 17 bases. This CDR3 has 14 residues.

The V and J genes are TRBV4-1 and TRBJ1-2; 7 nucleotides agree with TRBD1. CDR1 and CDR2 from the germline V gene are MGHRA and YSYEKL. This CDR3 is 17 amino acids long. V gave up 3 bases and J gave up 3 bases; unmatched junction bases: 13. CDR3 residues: CASSHGNFRQGDYGYTF. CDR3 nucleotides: TGCGCCAGCAGCCATGGGAACTTCCGACAGGGAGACTATGGCTACACCTTC.

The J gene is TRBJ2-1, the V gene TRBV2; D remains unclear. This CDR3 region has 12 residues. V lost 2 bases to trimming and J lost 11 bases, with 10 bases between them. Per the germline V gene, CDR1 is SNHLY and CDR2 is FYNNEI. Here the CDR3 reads CASSEQQTKQFF. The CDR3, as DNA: TGTGCCAGCAGTGAACAGCAAACTAAGCAGTTCTTC. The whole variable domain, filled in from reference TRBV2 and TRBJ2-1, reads EPEVTQTPSHQVTQMGQEVILRCVPISNHLYFYWYRQILGQKVEFLVSFYNNEISEKSEIFDDQFSVERPDGSNFTLKIRSTKLEDSAMYFCASSEQQTKQFFGPGTRLTVL.